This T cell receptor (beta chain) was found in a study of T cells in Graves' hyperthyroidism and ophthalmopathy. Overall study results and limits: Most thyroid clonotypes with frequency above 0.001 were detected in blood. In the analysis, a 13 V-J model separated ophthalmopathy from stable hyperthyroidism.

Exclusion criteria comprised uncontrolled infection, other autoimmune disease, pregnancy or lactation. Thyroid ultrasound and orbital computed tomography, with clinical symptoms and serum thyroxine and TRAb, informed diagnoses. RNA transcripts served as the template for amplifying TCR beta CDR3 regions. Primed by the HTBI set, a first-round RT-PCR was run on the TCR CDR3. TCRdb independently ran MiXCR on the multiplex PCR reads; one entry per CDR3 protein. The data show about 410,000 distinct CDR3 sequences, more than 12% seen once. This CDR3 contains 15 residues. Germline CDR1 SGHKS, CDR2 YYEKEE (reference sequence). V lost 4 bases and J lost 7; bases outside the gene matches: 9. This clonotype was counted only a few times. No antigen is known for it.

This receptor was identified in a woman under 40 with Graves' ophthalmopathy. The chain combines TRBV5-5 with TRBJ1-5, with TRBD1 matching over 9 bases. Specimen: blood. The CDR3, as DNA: TGTGCCAGCAGCCCTGGGACAGGGCTTGGGCAGCCCCAGCATTTT. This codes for CASSPGTGLGQPQHF.